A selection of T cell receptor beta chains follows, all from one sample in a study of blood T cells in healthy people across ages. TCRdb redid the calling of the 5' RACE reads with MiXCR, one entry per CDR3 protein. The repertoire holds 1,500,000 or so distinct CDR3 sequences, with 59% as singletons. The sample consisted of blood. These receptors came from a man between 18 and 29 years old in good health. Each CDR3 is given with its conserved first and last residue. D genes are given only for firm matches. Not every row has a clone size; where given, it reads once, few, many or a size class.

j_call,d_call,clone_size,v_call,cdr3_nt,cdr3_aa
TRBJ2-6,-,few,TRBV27,TGTGCCAGCACGTCCTTCCCATGGGGGTCTGGGGCCAACGTCCTGACTTTC,CASTSFPWGSGANVLTF
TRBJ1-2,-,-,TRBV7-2,TGTGCCAGCAGCTCGCTGGACACGCCTAACTATGGCTACACCTTC,CASSSLDTPNYGYTF
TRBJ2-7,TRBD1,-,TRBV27,TGTGCCAGCTCTGTATCGGGACAGGGACCCTACGAGCAGTACTTC,CASSVSGQGPYEQYF
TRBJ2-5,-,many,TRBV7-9,TGTGCCAGCAGCTCCCCGTACCAAGAGACCCAGTACTTC,CASSSPYQETQYF
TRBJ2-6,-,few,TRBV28,TGTGCCAGCAGTTCCGTCATCTCTGGGGCCAACGTCCTGACTTTC,CASSSVISGANVLTF
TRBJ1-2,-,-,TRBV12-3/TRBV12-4,TGTGCCAGCAGTTTAGGGGGCTGGGGCTATGGCTACACCTTC,CASSLGGWGYGYTF
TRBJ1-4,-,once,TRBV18,TGTGCCAGCACAAGCAGGGGTTCGACTAATGAAAAACTGTTTTTT,CASTSRGSTNEKLFF
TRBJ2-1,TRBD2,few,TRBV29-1,TGCAGCGCCGGACTAGCGGGGGTTTACAATGAGCAGTTCTTC,CSAGLAGVYNEQFF
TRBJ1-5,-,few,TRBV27,TGTGCCAGCAGTCCGGGGGAGCAGCCCCAGCATTTT,CASSPGEQPQHF
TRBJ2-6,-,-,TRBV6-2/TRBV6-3,TGTGCCAGCAGGTCCAGGGTTCAGGGGGCCAACGTCCTGACTTTC,CASRSRVQGANVLTF
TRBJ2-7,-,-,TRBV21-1,TGTGCCAGCCCCCCGAAGCGGGAGTACTCCTCCTACGAGCAGTACTTC,CASPPKREYSSYEQYF
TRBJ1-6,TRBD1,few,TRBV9,TGTGCCAGCAGCGGGCGGACAGGGCCGAATTCACCCCTCCACTTT,CASSGRTGPNSPLHF
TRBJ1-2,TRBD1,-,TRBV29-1,TGCAGCGTTGAAGAACCAGGGGGAGACTATGGCCACACCTTC,CSVEEPGGDYGHTF
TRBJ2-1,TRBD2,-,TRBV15,TGTGCCACCAGCTTCGGGACTAGCGGGGGGTTGTCCTACAATGAGCAGTTCTTC,CATSFGTSGGLSYNEQFF
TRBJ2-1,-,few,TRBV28,TGTGCCAGCAGAACCCCATCAGACAGTATTGAGCAGTTCTTC,CASRTPSDSIEQFF
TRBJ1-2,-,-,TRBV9,TGTGCCAGCAGCCCACAGATAAGACATGGCTACACCTTC,CASSPQIRHGYTF
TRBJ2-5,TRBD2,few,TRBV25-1,TGTGCCAGCAGTTTACTAGCGGGAGATGGAGAGACCCAGTACTTC,CASSLLAGDGETQYF
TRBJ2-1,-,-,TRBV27,TGTGCCAGCAGTTTAAGGTTAGGGGCCAATGAGCAGTTCTTC,CASSLRLGANEQFF
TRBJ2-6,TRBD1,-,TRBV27,TGTGCCAGCAGTTCCCTGGGGACAGGGCCCTACTTCTCTGGGGCCAACGTCCTGACTTTC,CASSSLGTGPYFSGANVLTF
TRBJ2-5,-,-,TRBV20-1,TGCAGTGCTAGAGATCGTGGGGGTCGTCCCGGGAGCCAAGAGACCCAGTACTTC,CSARDRGGRPGSQETQYF
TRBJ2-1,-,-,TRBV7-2,TGTGCCAGCAGCTCTCAAACGGAGCAGTTCTTC,CASSSQTEQFF
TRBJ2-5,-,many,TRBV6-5,TGTGCCAGCAAGCAAGCAGAGGGGGGAGAGACCCAGTACTTC,CASKQAEGGETQYF
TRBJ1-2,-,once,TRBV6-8,TGTGCCAAGCTAGGACCTCAAAAGGCTAACTATGGCTACACCTTC,CAKLGPQKANYGYTF
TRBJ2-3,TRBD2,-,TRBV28,TGTGCCAGCAGTTCTCCCTCCGGGACTAGCGGGCAACCGTGGGCAGATACGCAGTATTTT,CASSSPSGTSGQPWADTQYF
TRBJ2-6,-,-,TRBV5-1,TGCGCCAGCAGCTTAAGACCCTGGCCCGGGGCCAACGTCCTGACTTTC,CASSLRPWPGANVLTF
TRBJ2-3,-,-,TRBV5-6,TGTGCCAGCAGCTCGAAAACACAGGGGAGGGATGCGCAGTATTTT,CASSSKTQGRDAQYF
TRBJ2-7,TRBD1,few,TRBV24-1,TGTGCCACCAGTGACCAGACAGGGTCAGGAGGCGAGCAGTACTTC,CATSDQTGSGGEQYF
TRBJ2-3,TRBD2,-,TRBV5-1,TGCGCCAGCAGCTTGGAAATAGCGGGGCTTCTAAGCACAGATACGCAGTATTTT,CASSLEIAGLLSTDTQYF
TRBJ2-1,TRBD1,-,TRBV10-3,TGTGCCATCAGTGCGAAGTCGGACAGGGACTACAATGAGCAGTTCTTC,CAISAKSDRDYNEQFF
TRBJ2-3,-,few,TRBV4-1,TGCGCCAGCAGCCAAGGGCCGGTAGATACGCAGTATTTT,CASSQGPVDTQYF
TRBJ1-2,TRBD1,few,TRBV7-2,TGTGCCAGCAGCAGCCAGGGGCAGGGGGCAGGAGGCTACACCTTC,CASSSQGQGAGGYTF
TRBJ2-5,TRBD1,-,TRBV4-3,TGCGCCAGCAGCCAAGACCGAACAGGGGCCCAGTACTTC,CASSQDRTGAQYF
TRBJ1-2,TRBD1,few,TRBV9,TGTGCCAGCAGCACCGGACAGGCCGGCTACACCTTC,CASSTGQAGYTF
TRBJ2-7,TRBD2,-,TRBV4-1,TGCGCCAGCAGCCCAGAACCGGGACTAGGCTACGAGCAGTACTTC,CASSPEPGLGYEQYF
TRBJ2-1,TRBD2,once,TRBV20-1,TGCAGTGCTAGGAGTGGGGCGGGAGGGTATGAGCAGTTCTTC,CSARSGAGGYEQFF
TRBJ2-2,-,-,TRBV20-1,TGCAGTGCTAACGTGTTCAACACCGGGGAGCTGTTTTTT,CSANVFNTGELFF
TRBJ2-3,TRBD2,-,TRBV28,TGTGCCAGCAAGCGGCCGGGACTAGCGGGGGCCACTAGCACAGATACGCAGTATTTT,CASKRPGLAGATSTDTQYF